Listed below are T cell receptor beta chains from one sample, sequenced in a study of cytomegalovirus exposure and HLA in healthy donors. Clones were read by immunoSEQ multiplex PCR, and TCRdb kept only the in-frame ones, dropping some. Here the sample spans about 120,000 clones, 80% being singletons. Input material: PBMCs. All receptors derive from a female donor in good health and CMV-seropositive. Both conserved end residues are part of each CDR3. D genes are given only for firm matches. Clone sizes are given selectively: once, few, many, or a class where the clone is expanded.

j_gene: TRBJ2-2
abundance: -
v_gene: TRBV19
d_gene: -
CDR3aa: CASSLHVTNTGELFF
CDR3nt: TGTGCCAGTAGTTTACACGTAACGAACACCGGGGAGCTGTTTTTT

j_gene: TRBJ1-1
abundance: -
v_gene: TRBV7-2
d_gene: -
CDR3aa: CASSLMGARRTEAFF
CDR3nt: TGTGCCAGCAGCTTAATGGGGGCTCGGAGGACTGAAGCTTTCTTT

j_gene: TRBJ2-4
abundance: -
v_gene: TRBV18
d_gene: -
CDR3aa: CASSPPLRAKNIQYF
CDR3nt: TGTGCCAGCTCACCACCGCTCAGGGCAAAAAACATTCAGTACTTC

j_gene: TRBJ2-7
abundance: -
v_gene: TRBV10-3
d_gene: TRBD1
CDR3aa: CAIGRDRATYYEQYF
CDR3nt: TGTGCCATCGGACGGGACAGGGCTACCTACTACGAGCAGTACTTC

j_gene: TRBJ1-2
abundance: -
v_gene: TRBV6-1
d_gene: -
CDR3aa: CASMTGGVYGYTF
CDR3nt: TGTGCCAGCATGACGGGGGGCGTCTATGGCTACACCTTC

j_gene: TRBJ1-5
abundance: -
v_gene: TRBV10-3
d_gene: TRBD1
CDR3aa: CAISGTGDSNQPQHF
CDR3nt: TGTGCCATCAGTGGGACAGGAGATAGCAATCAGCCCCAGCATTTT

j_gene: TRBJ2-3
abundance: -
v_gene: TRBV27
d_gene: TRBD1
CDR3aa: CASRGGTGTTDTQYF
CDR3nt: TGTGCCAGCAGGGGCGGGACAGGGACCACAGATACGCAGTATTTT

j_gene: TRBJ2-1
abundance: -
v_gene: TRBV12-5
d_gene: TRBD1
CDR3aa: CASGLVGTGGYNEQFF
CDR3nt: TGTGCTAGTGGTTTGGTTGGGACAGGGGGCTACAATGAGCAGTTCTTC

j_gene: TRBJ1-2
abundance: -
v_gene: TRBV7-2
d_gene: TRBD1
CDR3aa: CASSLGQLPSGGYTF
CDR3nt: TGTGCCAGCAGCCTGGGACAGCTCCCATCGGGTGGCTACACCTTC

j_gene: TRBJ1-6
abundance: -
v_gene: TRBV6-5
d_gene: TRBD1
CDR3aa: CASRRDRGLSPLHF
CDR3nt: TGTGCCAGCAGAAGGGACAGGGGGCTTTCACCCCTCCACTTT

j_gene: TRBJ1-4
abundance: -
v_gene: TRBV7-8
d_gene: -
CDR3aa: CASSLGGMPRTNEKLFF
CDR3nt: TGTGCCAGCAGCTTAGGAGGGATGCCTAGGACTAATGAAAAACTGTTTTTT

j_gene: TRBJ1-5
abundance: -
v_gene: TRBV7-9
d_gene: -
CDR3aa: CASSLMGRDQPQHF
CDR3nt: TGTGCCAGCAGCTTAATGGGGAGAGATCAGCCCCAGCATTTT

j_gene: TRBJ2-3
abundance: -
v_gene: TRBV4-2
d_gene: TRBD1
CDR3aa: CASSEMGGGQGATDTQYF
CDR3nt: TGTGCCAGCAGCGAAATGGGAGGGGGACAGGGGGCAACAGATACGCAGTATTTT

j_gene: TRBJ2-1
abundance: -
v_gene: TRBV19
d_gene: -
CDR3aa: CASSIRQAPEQFF
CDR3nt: TGTGCCAGTAGTATCAGACAGGCCCCAGAGCAGTTCTTC

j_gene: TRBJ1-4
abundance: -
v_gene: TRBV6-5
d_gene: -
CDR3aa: CASSRTGHNEKLFF
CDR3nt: TGTGCCAGCAGTCGAACGGGACACAATGAAAAACTGTTTTTT

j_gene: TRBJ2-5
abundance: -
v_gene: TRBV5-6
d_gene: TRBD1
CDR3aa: CASSWDRAETQYF
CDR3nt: TGTGCCAGCAGCTGGGACAGGGCAGAGACCCAGTACTTC

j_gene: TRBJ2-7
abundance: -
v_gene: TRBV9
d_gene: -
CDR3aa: CASSVANRVSEQYF
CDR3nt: TGTGCCAGCAGCGTAGCGAACAGGGTATCCGAGCAGTACTTC

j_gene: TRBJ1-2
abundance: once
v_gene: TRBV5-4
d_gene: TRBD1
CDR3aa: CASSLGQGLNGYTF
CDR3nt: TGTGCCAGCAGCTTGGGACAGGGGTTGAATGGCTACACCTTC

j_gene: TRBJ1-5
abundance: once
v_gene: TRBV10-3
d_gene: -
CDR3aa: CAISGRTDQPQHF
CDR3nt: TGTGCCATCAGCGGACGGACAGATCAGCCCCAGCATTTT

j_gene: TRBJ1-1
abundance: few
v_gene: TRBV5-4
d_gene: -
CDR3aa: CASSPGGFAEAFF
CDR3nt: TGTGCCAGCAGCCCTGGGGGGTTCGCTGAAGCTTTCTTT

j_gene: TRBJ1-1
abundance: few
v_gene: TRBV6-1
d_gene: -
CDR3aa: CASSSDSQEAFF
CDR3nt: TGTGCCAGCAGCAGCGACAGCCAAGAAGCTTTCTTT

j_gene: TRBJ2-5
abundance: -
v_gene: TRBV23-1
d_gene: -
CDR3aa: CASSQIPQERETQYF
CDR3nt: TGCGCCAGCAGTCAAATCCCCCAGGAAAGGGAGACCCAGTACTTC

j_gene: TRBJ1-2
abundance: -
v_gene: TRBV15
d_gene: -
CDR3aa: CATSKAGNYGYTF
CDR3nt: TGTGCCACCAGCAAAGCAGGGAACTATGGCTACACCTTC

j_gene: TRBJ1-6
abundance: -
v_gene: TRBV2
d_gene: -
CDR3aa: CASSEDRLPLNSPLHF
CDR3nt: TGTGCCAGCAGTGAAGACAGGCTACCGCTAAATTCACCCCTCCACTTT

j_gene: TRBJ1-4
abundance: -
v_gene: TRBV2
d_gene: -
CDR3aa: CASSALTAINEKLFF
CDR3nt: TGTGCCAGCAGTGCCTTGACAGCCATTAATGAAAAACTGTTTTTT

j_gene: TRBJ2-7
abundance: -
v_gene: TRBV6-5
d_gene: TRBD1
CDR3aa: CASRAGTAYEQYF
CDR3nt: TGTGCCAGCAGAGCAGGGACAGCCTACGAGCAGTACTTC